This entry features one TCR beta chain sequence. Its cognate antigen has yet to be identified. Nothing much larger sits one base from this clone, and base qualities are not available. Deletion took 5 bases off V and 0 bases off J, with a span of 10 bases between the germline ends. From its cysteine to its phenylalanine, the CDR3 spans 15 amino acids. Only the CDR3 DNA stays, 45 bases, in frame from base 1. CDR1 and CDR2, looked up from the germline V gene, are SNHLY and FYNNEI. This entry comes from a study of shared clonotypes between healthy human individuals (dated by TCRdb to 2020 to 2022). At the level of the whole study: The cohort included a few men and a couple of women between 18 and 49 years of age. For each donor, three plates each were used for CD4 naive and CD4 memory, two plates were used for CD8 naive, and one plate was used for CD8 memory. To estimate repertoire size and how much clonotype sharing occurs between individuals, the study deeply sequenced the blood TCR repertoires of a handful of healthy adults. To increase sequencing depth and limit assay-specific biases, different laboratories used diverse techniques to prepare libraries and sequence TCR repertoires. Per donor, leukapheresis produced somewhere between about 0.85 and 8.9 billion PBMCs. The paper's findings and limits, for the study overall: Sampling was restricted to blood, and TCR repertoires in tissue are likely to differ from TCR repertoires in blood. Pairwise subsampling indicated that sequencing depth was expected to affect the degree of clonotype sharing among donors. The small number of donors limited the genetic and exposure-history diversity represented. Incomplete sequencing was indicated by rarefaction of sorted-subset datasets, despite the large sequencing depth. About 5% of naive CD4, approximately 3.7% of naive CD8, around 2.3% of memory CD4, and about 0.4% of memory CD8 clonotypes were shared across four donors. Compared with non-shared clonotypes, the clonotypes found in all four sorted-subset donors had higher generation probabilities. Larger estimated clonotype richness was generally found for naive subsets than for memory subsets.

The donors were healthy, HIV-negative adults who had no recently reported acute infections or vaccinations. Every donor was a Caucasian adult residing in Nashville, Tennessee, USA. CD4+ T cells were enriched by magnetic negative selection; naive cells were then positively selected on CD45RA, and the negative fraction formed the memory subset. Blood was obtained by leukapheresis, after which PBMCs were separated by Ficoll-Histopaque density gradient centrifugation and cryopreserved in liquid nitrogen vapor phase. Analytical flow cytometry was used to check the purity and quantity of every magnetically sorted T cell population. Genomic DNA was isolated from each sorted fraction and quantified by UV absorbance on a Nanodrop 2000c. Using the deep immunoSEQ assay, TCR CDR3 regions were amplified from genomic DNA by multiplex PCR. For each cell subset, the extracted genomic DNA was distributed evenly across all wells of several immunoSEQ 96-well plates, and each plate served as one replicate. For sorted subsets, 150 to 200 ng genomic DNA, equal to some 30,000 T cell genomes, was loaded into each replicate PCR. Purified libraries were quantified with a Qubit 3.0 fluorometer, sized on a Bioanalyzer 2100, and re-quantified with the KAPA Library Quantification kit. Every immunoSEQ 96-well plate was sequenced on a dedicated single-read 150-cycle Illumina NextSeq 550 flow cell. Per the authors' processing: The immunoSEQ output contained only junctional sequences without quality scores, so filtering could not match that applied to full-length reads. To assign V/J genes and CDR3, sequences were annotated using PyIR, a Python wrapper for IgBLAST v1.9, with IMGT germline references. Reads were removed for weak V/J assignments (E-value above 1e-6), missing CDR3, stop codons, out-of-frame junctions, or ambiguous translated residues. V3J clonotypes were defined by identical inferred V gene, J gene, and CDR3 amino acid sequence. Percentage overlap between repertoires was calculated by dividing the number of shared unique clonotypes by the size of the smaller repertoire. Three approaches were used to assess repertoire richness: RTK rarefaction, the Chao1 estimator, and Recon v2.1 estimates of unobserved clonotypes. For all TCRbeta clonotypes obtained by the gDNA method from several donors, generation probabilities were computed with OLGA. TCRdb obtained this table from immuneACCESS and retained in-frame rearrangements with V and J assigned. These tables miss some clones; where compared with another copy, unresolved V genes account for less than half of the shortfall, and the remainder is unexplained. The V and J calls and clone size were taken over from that table, and D and trimming were inferred from the DNA. The sample table contains roughly 200,000 clones; only one count was recorded for approximately 61% of them. The top ten clonotypes cover about 10% of the sample.

The receptor was derived from a man aged 25 to 40 in good health. In this chain, TRBV2 is recombined with TRBJ2-2; no D gene can be assigned with confidence. Material for sequencing was memory CD4+ T cells sorted from blood. The cell subset or site label corresponds to: CD45RA-negative fraction. CDR3 loop: CASSIKPANTGELFF. The DNA reads TGTGCCAGCAGTATAAAACCCGCGAACACCGGGGAGCTGTTTTTT.